A single sample is the source of the 28 T cell receptor beta chains below, sequenced in a study of long-term antiretroviral therapy in people with HIV. At the survey level, the v3.0 immunoSEQ assay was run. Measured with immunoSEQ multiplex PCR; TCRdb has only the in-frame clones, and not every one. The sample comprises more than 35,000 clones, roughly 80% of which are singletons, and approximately 5.1% rests with the top ten. The sample was unsorted PBMCs, taken 1.5 years after starting antiretroviral therapy. These TCRs come from a man between 18 and 29 years old with HIV.

The rearrangement links TRBV7-9 to TRBJ1-4, with 7 bases aligning to TRBD1. Germline V gives CDR1 SEHNR, CDR2 FQNEAQ (reference sequence). This CDR3 comprises 13 residues. V shed 8 bases and J 4 bases; nucleotides not matched to a gene: 4. CDR3: CASRRQGNEKLFF. DNA of the CDR3: TGTGCCAGCCGGAGACAGGGTAATGAAAAACTGTTTTTT.

This sequence joins TRBV7-2 and TRBJ2-6, with D perhaps matching TRBD1 (5 bases). Trimming left V 3 bases short and J 1 base short, with 7 bases between. Per the germline V gene, CDR1 is SGHTA and CDR2 is FQGNSA. The length of the CDR3 is 15 residues. The CDR3 protein is CASSLTDSGANVLTF. The CDR3 coding sequence is TGTGCCAGCAGCTTGACAGATTCTGGGGCCAACGTCCTGACTTTC.

V is TRBV5-6 and J is TRBJ2-7; maybe TRBD1 (6 bases). Trimming shortened V by 0 bases and J by 6 bases, and 22 bases separated the two germline ends. CDR1 is SGHDT and CDR2 is YYEEEE in the germline V gene. CDR3 size: 17 residues. The CDR3 spells CASSLGQGSIFAAEQYF. The CDR3 DNA follows: TGTGCCAGCAGCTTGGGGCAGGGGTCTATTTTTGCGGCCGAGCAGTACTTC.

The V and J genes are TRBV11-3 and TRBJ2-1; D is ambiguous. Per germline, CDR1 SGHNT and CDR2 YENEEA. The V end was cut by 0 bases, the J end by 5 bases, with 5 bases between. This CDR3 is built from 13 residues. The CDR3: CASSLDTDNEQFF. For the CDR3, the DNA is TGTGCCAGCAGCTTAGATACCGACAATGAGCAGTTCTTC.

The chain couples TRBV10-1 to TRBJ1-1; possibly TRBD1 for D (5 bases). This CDR3 has 13 amino acids. V was pared by 3 bases and J by 4 bases, with 9 bases between. CDR1 WNHNN and CDR2 SYGVQD come from the germline V gene (reference sequence). CDR3 protein: CASSEDGGTEAFF. In nucleotides, the CDR3 is TGCGCCAGCAGTGAAGATGGGGGCACTGAAGCTTTCTTT.

The chain uses TRBV7-9 and TRBJ1-3; D is uncertain. The CDR3 length is 15 residues. Trimming removed 2 bases from V and 0 bases from J, with 8 bases in between. Germline values: CDR1 SEHNR, CDR2 FQNEAQ (reference sequence). This CDR3 is CASSLSGISGNTIYF. CDR3 in DNA: TGTGCCAGCAGCTTATCCGGTATCTCTGGAAACACCATATATTTT.

The chain joins TRBV15 to TRBJ1-5, with D hard to call. Germline loops: CDR1 LNHNV, CDR2 YYDKDF (reference sequence). V was cut by 0 bases and J by 5 bases, with 17 bases left in between. CDR3 length equals 17 residues. The CDR3 is CATSRDLSYRNYQPQHF. In nucleotides, the CDR3 is TGTGCCACCAGCAGAGATCTATCATACCGAAACTATCAGCCCCAGCATTTT.

V is TRBV27 and J is TRBJ1-2, with D maybe TRBD1 (5 bases). V gave up 7 bases and J gave up 5 bases, with 14 bases separating them. The CDR3 is made up of 13 amino acids. From germline, CDR1 is MNHEY and CDR2 SMNVEV (reference sequence). The CDR3 is CASMGRETYGYTF. CDR3 DNA sequence: TGTGCCAGCATGGGGCGCGAGACATATGGCTACACCTTC.

This clone showed up just a few times. V is TRBV18 and J is TRBJ1-1; no firm D call. This CDR3 comprises 13 residues. Trimming removed 0 bases from V and 1 base from J, with 3 bases in between. Germline CDR1 reads KGHSH; CDR2 reads LQKENI. CDR3 bases: TGTGCCAGCTCACCACCAGCGAACACTGAAGCTTTCTTT. It yields the protein CASSPPANTEAFF. Based on the CDR3 plus reference TRBV18 and TRBJ1-1, the full variable domain is NAGVMQNPRHLVRRRGQEARLRCSPMKGHSHVYWYRQLPEEGLKFMVYLQKENIIDESGMPKERFSAEFPKEGPSILRIQQVVRGDSAAYFCASSPPANTEAFFGQGTRLTVV.

This chain links TRBV2 with TRBJ1-5; 7 positions match TRBD1. The ends lost 7 bases at V and 1 base at J; junction bases unmatched: 7. CDR3 length equals 15 residues. Germline V gene lookup returns CDR1 SNHLY and CDR2 FYNNEI. CDR3 nucleotides: TGTGCCAGCAATACCGGGACAGCCAGCAATCAGCCCCAGCATTTT. Protein product: CASNTGTASNQPQHF. Based on the CDR3 plus reference TRBV2 and TRBJ1-5, the full variable domain is EPEVTQTPSHQVTQMGQEVILRCVPISNHLYFYWYRQILGQKVEFLVSFYNNEISEKSEIFDDQFSVERPDGSNFTLKIRSTKLEDSAMYFCASNTGTASNQPQHFGDGTRLSIL.

The chain joins TRBV7-9 to TRBJ1-3, with a weak D call TRBD1 (6 bases). The CDR3 totals 15 residues. V was pared by 5 bases and J by 3 bases, with 14 bases between. In germline, CDR1 is SEHNR, CDR2 FQNEAQ (reference sequence). CDR3: CASSQNRVGGNTIYF. The CDR3 DNA follows: TGTGCCAGCAGCCAAAACAGGGTCGGTGGAAACACCATATATTTT.

The chain joins TRBV29-1 to TRBJ2-7; possibly TRBD1 or TRBD2 for D (5 bases each). Germline CDR1 reads SQVTM; CDR2 reads ANQGSEA. Trimming stripped 3 bases from V and 3 bases from J, with 9 bases between. The CDR3 runs 12 residues. CDR3 DNA: TGCAGCGTTGATCGGGGCGACTACGAGCAGTACTTC. Translating it yields CSVDRGDYEQYF.

This rearrangement joins TRBV4-3 to TRBJ1-4; no clear D. The germline V and J ends were trimmed by 0 bases and 6 bases, with 5 bases remaining between them. The V gene's germline CDR1 is LGHNA and CDR2 YSLEER. The CDR3 consists of 13 residues. The CDR3 DNA reads TGCGCCAGCAGCCAAGATGCTTATGAAAAACTGTTTTTT. Protein sequence: CASSQDAYEKLFF.

This sequence joins TRBV27 and TRBJ2-1, with 10 bases matching TRBD2. Germline lookup yields CDR1 MNHEY and CDR2 SMNVEV (reference sequence). The CDR3 is made up of 17 amino acids. V was clipped by 3 bases and J by 14 bases; unmatched bases: 19. CDR3: CASSFLGSRGLAPSKFF. The CDR3, as DNA: TGTGCCAGCAGTTTCCTCGGGTCCCGGGGACTAGCGCCTTCGAAGTTCTTC.

The chain joins TRBV7-2 to TRBJ1-3; the D gene is possibly TRBD1 (5 bases). The CDR3 sequence is 16 residues long. The V end lost 5 bases, the J end lost 2 bases, and 16 bases lay between the germline ends. Germline V gene data show CDR1 as SGHTA and CDR2 as FQGNSA. This CDR3 reads CASSPGPPAPGNTIYF. The CDR3 nucleotides are TGTGCCAGCAGCCCAGGGCCCCCGGCCCCTGGAAACACCATATATTTT.

The chain employs TRBV4-3 and TRBJ1-1, with D uncertain. Trimming took off 0 bases at V and 7 bases at J, with 12 bases between the two ends. Germline CDR1 is LGHNA and CDR2 is YSLEER. CDR3 size: 14 residues. The CDR3 spells CASSQDSGGLEAFF. In DNA form, the CDR3 reads TGCGCCAGCAGCCAAGATTCGGGTGGCCTTGAAGCTTTCTTT.

A few counts support this clone. The genes are TRBV27 and TRBJ2-7, with 7 nucleotides matching TRBD2. Germline lookup yields CDR1 MNHEY and CDR2 SMNVEV (reference sequence). The CDR3 loop spans 14 amino acids. Trimming at V came to 4 bases and at J to 2 bases, leaving 5 bases not matched to a gene. The CDR3 sequence: CASSWVAGPYEQYF. Here the CDR3 DNA reads TGTGCCAGCAGTTGGGTAGCGGGTCCCTACGAGCAGTACTTC.

This chain uses TRBV28 with TRBJ2-7, with a weak D call TRBD2 (6 bases). Germline loops: CDR1 MDHEN, CDR2 SYDVKM. This CDR3 has 15 residues. Trimming left V 3 bases short and J 4 bases short, with 16 bases between. CDR3 residues: CASSFPAGSLYEQYF. CDR3 nucleotide sequence: TGTGCCAGCAGTTTCCCCGCGGGATCCCTTTACGAGCAGTACTTC.

This rearrangement joins TRBV5-8 to TRBJ2-7; D unresolved. The CDR3 sequence is 13 residues long. Germline V gene sequence: CDR1 SGHTS, CDR2 YDEGEE. The V end lost 0 bases, the J end lost 3 bases, and 7 bases lay between the germline ends. CDR3 in DNA: TGTGCCAGCAGCTTGGCCGGACGCTACGAGCAGTACTTC. Translated: CASSLAGRYEQYF.

The chain has TRBV27 and TRBJ1-5; no reliable D call. Germline CDR1 reads MNHEY; CDR2 reads SMNVEV (reference sequence). V was trimmed by 5 bases and J by 0 bases, leaving 20 bases between them. The CDR3 has 18 amino acids. As DNA, the CDR3 is TGTGCCAGCAGTCCCCGATTCCTCCCGACGTATAGCAATCAGCCCCAGCATTTT. Its protein product is CASSPRFLPTYSNQPQHF.

The CDR3 DNA sequence: TGTGCCAGCAGCCACGTGGGACAGGGGTTCAGAACTGAAGCTTTCTTT. It encodes CASSHVGQGFRTEAFF. The rearrangement uses TRBV2 and TRBJ1-1; the match to TRBD1 covers 10 bases. CDR3 length: 16 amino acids. Unmatched junction bases numbered 12, after V lost 6 bases and J lost 5 bases. In germline, CDR1 is SNHLY, CDR2 FYNNEI. Complete variable domain (other parts from reference TRBV2 and TRBJ1-1): EPEVTQTPSHQVTQMGQEVILRCVPISNHLYFYWYRQILGQKVEFLVSFYNNEISEKSEIFDDQFSVERPDGSNFTLKIRSTKLEDSAMYFCASSHVGQGFRTEAFFGQGTRLTVV.

The gene calls are TRBV11-3 and TRBJ2-1; 7 bases are a match to TRBD1. This CDR3 spans 14 amino acids. The J segment lost 6 bases and the V segment lost 3 bases, leaving 5 bases of the junction unmatched. Germline V gene lookup returns CDR1 SGHNT and CDR2 YENEEA. As DNA, the CDR3 is TGTGCCAGCAGCTTGGGACAGTACGTCAATGAGCAGTTCTTC. Translating it yields CASSLGQYVNEQFF.

This chain uses TRBV5-4 with TRBJ2-7; TRBD2 agrees at 8 bases. Trimming at V came to 7 bases and at J to 6 bases, leaving 12 bases not matched to a gene. CDR3 length: 14 residues. The germline CDR1 and CDR2 sequences are SGHNT and YYREEE (reference sequence). This chain's CDR3 is CASRSERERGEQYF. CDR3 nucleotide sequence: TGTGCCAGCCGCTCCGAGCGGGAGAGGGGCGAGCAGTACTTC.

The chain has TRBV4-2 and TRBJ2-2; unclear D gene. The CDR3 loop spans 15 amino acids. From germline, CDR1 is LGHNA and CDR2 YNFKEQ. V was cut by 0 bases and J by 2 bases, with 7 bases left in between. DNA for the CDR3: TGTGCCAGCAGCCAAGATTCAGCAAACACCGGGGAGCTGTTTTTT. Its protein product is CASSQDSANTGELFF.

This clone appeared once. The rearrangement joins TRBV25-1 to TRBJ2-1, with TRBD1 identical over 9 bases. The CDR3 has 15 residues. V trimming: 3 bases; J trimming: 3 bases; junction bases outside the gene matches: 3. Germline V gene lookup returns CDR1 MGHDK and CDR2 SYGVNS. The CDR3 DNA reads TGTGCCAGCAGTGACCGGGACAGGGACTACAATGAGCAGTTCTTC. This sequence encodes CASSDRDRDYNEQFF.

This clone occurred once. The chain couples TRBV9 to TRBJ2-7; a possible D gene is TRBD1 (6 bases). CDR1 SGDLS and CDR2 YYNGEE come from the germline V gene. The V end lost 4 bases, the J end lost 4 bases, and 12 bases lay between the germline ends. The CDR3 is 13 residues long. Here the CDR3 DNA reads TGTGCCAGCAGCCCAGGACAGCCATACGAGCAGTACTTC. Translated: CASSPGQPYEQYF.

This clone has a single count. V is TRBV29-1 and J is TRBJ2-6; D gene ambiguous. CDR1 is SQVTM and CDR2 is ANQGSEA in the germline V gene. The CDR3 covers 13 residues. V lost 4 bases to trimming and J lost 2 bases, with 6 bases between them. The CDR3 coding sequence is TGCAGCGTTGGAAGTACTGGGGCCAACGTCCTGACTTTC. Its protein product is CSVGSTGANVLTF.

This clone was counted only a few times. The genes are TRBV6-5 and TRBJ2-6; the D gene is possibly TRBD1 (5 bases). The ends were cut back, 10 bases at V and 0 bases at J, with 7 bases in the middle. Germline V gene sequence: CDR1 MNHEY, CDR2 SVGAGI. There are 13 residues in the CDR3. The CDR3 nucleotides are TGTGCCACCAGGGACTCTGGGGCCAACGTCCTGACTTTC. Its translation: CATRDSGANVLTF.